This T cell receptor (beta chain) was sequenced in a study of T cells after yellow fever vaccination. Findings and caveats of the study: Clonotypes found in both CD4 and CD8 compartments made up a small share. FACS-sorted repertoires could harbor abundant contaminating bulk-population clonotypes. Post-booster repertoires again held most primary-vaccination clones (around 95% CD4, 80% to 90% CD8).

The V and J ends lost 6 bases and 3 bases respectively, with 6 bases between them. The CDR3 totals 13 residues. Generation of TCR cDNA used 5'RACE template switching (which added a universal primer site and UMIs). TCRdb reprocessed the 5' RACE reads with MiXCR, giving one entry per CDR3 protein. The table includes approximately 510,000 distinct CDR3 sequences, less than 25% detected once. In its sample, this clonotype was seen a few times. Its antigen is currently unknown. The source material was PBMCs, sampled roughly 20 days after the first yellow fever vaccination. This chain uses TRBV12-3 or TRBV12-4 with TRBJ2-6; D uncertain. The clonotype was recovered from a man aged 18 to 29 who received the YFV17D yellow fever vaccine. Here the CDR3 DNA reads TGTGCCAGCAGCCCCGATGGGGCCAACGTCCTGACTTTC. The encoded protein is CASSPDGANVLTF.